The 5 T cell receptor delta chains below come from one sample, sequenced in a study of delta chain sequences of gamma delta T cells. TCRdb reanalyzed the PCR reads using CATT. The sample holds about 3,400 delta-chain clones, around 67% seen once. Sequencing used a tumor sample. Receptor source: a human donor with breast cancer.

As regards this clone: This probably arose from a read error, given a far larger clone one base away. Additional DNA sequences in this sample encode the identical CDR3. The chain has TRDV2 and TRDJ1, with TRDD3 identical over 9 bases. This CDR3 is built from 16 residues. Trimming removed 4 bases from V and 0 bases from J; junction bases left unmatched: 8. The germline gives CDR1 GEAIGNYY, CDR2 EKD. The chain's CDR3 is CACDPLGDPYTDKLIF. CDR3 sequence (DNA): TGTGCCTGTGATCCACTGGGGGACCCTTACACCGATAAACTCATCTTT.

This CDR3 is CSFVTIDWGIRYWVDKLIF. The DNA for the CDR3 is TGTTCCTTTGTCACTATAGACTGGGGGATACGCTACTGGGTCGATAAACTCATCTTT. The chain couples TRDV2 to TRDJ1; 13 nucleotides line up with TRDD3. Germline CDR1 and CDR2: GEAIGNYY and EKD. The CDR3 has 19 residues.

J is TRDJ1 and V is TRDV2, with 7 bases lining up with TRDD3. The J segment lost 12 bases and the V segment lost 1 base, leaving 31 bases of the junction unmatched. Germline values: CDR1 GEAIGNYY, CDR2 EKD. This CDR3 has 20 residues. CDR3 amino acids: CACDTLSREGDWPYNDIIIF. For the CDR3, the DNA is TGTGCCTGTGACACTCTGTCAAGGGAGGGGGATTGGCCTTACAATGATATAATCATCTTT.

This chain connects TRDV1 to TRDJ1, with D possibly TRDD3 on 7 matching bases. The germline CDR1 and CDR2 sequences are TSWWSYY and QGS. The length of the CDR3 is 23 residues. Trimming left V 0 bases short and J 2 bases short, with 34 bases between. The chain's CDR3 is CALGELKGPPFPFILGYTDKLIF. The CDR3 DNA reads as TGTGCTCTTGGGGAACTCAAGGGGCCTCCCTTCCCTTTTATACTGGGGTATACCGATAAACTCATCTTT.

This sequence joins TRDV2 and TRDJ1; maybe TRDD3 (6 bases). This CDR3 is built from 20 residues. Deletions cut 0 bases from V and 4 bases from J, with 29 bases between. CDR1 is GEAIGNYY, CDR2 EKD, per germline. CDR3 nucleotide sequence: TGTGCCTGTGACACCGTGTCGAGGGAGGGGGACGGTCATTACATCGATAAACTCATCTTT. Translation gives CACDTVSREGDGHYIDKLIF.